The sequence of this TCR beta chain was determined in a study of shared clonotypes between healthy human individuals. About the research overall: A donor's plate count was three for CD4 naive and three for CD4 memory; CD8 naive had two and CD8 memory one.

An approximately 180 ng quantity of DNA, approximately 29,000 T cell genomes, went into the sorted-subset replicate PCRs. Per the original data handling: Quality scores were absent from the junction-only immunoSEQ sequences, so filtering differed. Using immunoSEQ multiplex PCR, the repertoire was profiled, and TCRdb retains in-frame clones only, with some absent. That table furnishes V, J and clone size, whereas the DNA furnished D and trimming. The sample lists more than 2,000,000 clones, roughly 92% occurring once. V was clipped by 7 bases and J by 5 bases, with 11 bases between them. The CDR3 covers 12 residues. Germline values: CDR1 WSHSY, CDR2 SAAADI. Caucasian adults residing in Nashville, Tennessee made up all the donors.

The TCR sequence derives from a young man in good health. This sequence joins TRBV10-2 and TRBJ1-1; no reliable D call. Material: naive CD4+ T cells sorted from blood. The subset denotes: CD45RA+ positively selected. CDR3 in DNA: TGCGCCAGCAAGAACGGGGATACTGAAGCTTTCTTT. Residues: CASKNGDTEAFF.